Listed below are T cell receptor beta chains from one sample, sequenced in a study of CD8 T cells in Susac syndrome. TCRdb reprocessed the immunoSEQ multiplex PCR reads with MiXCR, giving one entry per CDR3 protein. The table includes around 270,000 distinct CDR3 sequences, almost 85% detected once. Sample: CD8+ T cells from PBMCs. These receptors were obtained from a human donor with multiple sclerosis. The CDR3 runs from the conserved cysteine through the conserved F or W. A D gene is named only where the DNA matches it firmly. For some rows the clone size is stated as once, few or many, or as a class when expanded; others skip it.

>once|TRBJ1-4|.|TRBV7-6
CASSSLSLATNEKLFF
TGTGCCAGCAGCTCCCTATCCCTCGCAACTAATGAAAAACTGTTTTTT
>.|TRBJ1-4|TRBD1|TRBV28
CASRTDRGPTNEKLFF
TGTGCCAGCAGGACGGACAGGGGGCCAACTAATGAAAAACTGTTTTTT
>.|TRBJ2-1|.|TRBV19
CASSTPPGSYNEQFF
TGTGCCAGTAGTACCCCCCCTGGGTCCTACAATGAGCAGTTCTTC
>.|TRBJ2-7|.|TRBV5-8
CASSQGWAYEQYF
TGTGCCAGCAGCCAGGGGTGGGCCTACGAGCAGTACTTC
>.|TRBJ2-2|TRBD1|TRBV6-1
CASAAGGAGELFF
TGTGCCAGCGCCGCAGGGGGTGCCGGGGAGCTGTTTTTT
>few|TRBJ1-5|TRBD1|TRBV11-2
CASSLAGRGSVHQPQHF
TGTGCCAGCAGTCTGGCGGGCAGGGGGTCGGTCCATCAGCCCCAGCATTTT
>once|TRBJ2-3|TRBD2|TRBV20-1
CSAPGREGRADTQYF
TGCAGTGCCCCCGGCCGGGAGGGCCGGGCAGATACGCAGTATTTT
>.|TRBJ1-1|.|TRBV7-2
CASSLGVYVNTEAFF
TGTGCCAGCAGCTTAGGTGTCTATGTGAACACTGAAGCTTTCTTT
>.|TRBJ2-1|TRBD2|TRBV19
CASGRLASGWEQFF
TGTGCCAGTGGACGCCTGGCTAGCGGTTGGGAGCAGTTCTTC
>.|TRBJ2-3|TRBD2|TRBV4-3
CASSQAGGSPDTQYF
TGCGCCAGCAGCCAAGCGGGCGGGAGTCCAGATACGCAGTATTTT
>.|TRBJ2-7|.|TRBV4-3
CASSQDTVAYEQYF
TGCGCCAGCAGCCAAGATACAGTTGCCTACGAGCAGTACTTC
>once|TRBJ1-2|.|TRBV19
CASRPGGVGISF
TGTGCCAGCCGCCCCGGCGGGGTTGGGATCTCCTTC
>.|TRBJ2-1|.|TRBV9
CASSVTIAYNEQFF
TGTGCCAGCAGCGTAACAATAGCCTACAATGAGCAGTTCTTC
>.|TRBJ2-7|TRBD2|TRBV7-2
CASSLGLAGPSSYEQYF
TGTGCCAGCAGCTTAGGACTAGCGGGTCCCAGCTCCTACGAGCAGTACTTC
>.|TRBJ2-2|TRBD1|TRBV28
CASSHSTGANTGELFF
TGTGCCAGCAGTCACTCGACAGGGGCGAACACCGGGGAGCTGTTTTTT
>.|TRBJ2-7|.|TRBV11-2
CASSYWRDSYEQYF
TGTGCCAGCAGCTACTGGAGAGACTCCTACGAGCAGTACTTC
>.|TRBJ1-1|.|TRBV6-2/TRBV6-3
CASVWGGTEAFF
TGTGCCAGCGTTTGGGGTGGAACTGAAGCTTTCTTT
>.|TRBJ1-2|.|TRBV9
CASSVGDPYGYTF
TGTGCCAGCAGCGTAGGAGATCCCTATGGCTACACCTTC
>.|TRBJ2-7|TRBD2|TRBV28
CASSFGGIESAYEQYF
TGTGCCAGCAGTTTCGGGGGGATCGAAAGCGCCTACGAGCAGTACTTC
>.|TRBJ2-3|TRBD2|TRBV7-9
CASSLGPSGSTDTQYF
TGTGCCAGCAGCTTAGGGCCTAGCGGAAGCACAGATACGCAGTATTTT
>.|TRBJ2-5|TRBD2|TRBV10-3
CAISDPGGGGYQETQYF
TGTGCCATCAGTGACCCGGGGGGAGGCGGGTACCAAGAGACCCAGTACTTC
>.|TRBJ2-7|.|TRBV15
CATSRDSETDTPSTEQYF
TGTGCCACCAGCAGAGATTCGGAGACAGACACACCAAGTACGGAGCAGTACTTC
>.|TRBJ1-6|.|TRBV28
CASEFSYNSPLHF
TGTGCCAGCGAATTCTCCTATAATTCACCCCTCCACTTT
>once|TRBJ2-1|.|TRBV20-1
CSASRGYYNGQFF
TGCAGTGCTAGCCGAGGGTACTACAATGGGCAGTTCTTC
>.|TRBJ1-2|TRBD1|TRBV7-9
CASSLPWVDRQYGYTF
TGTGCCAGCAGCTTACCATGGGTGGACAGGCAATATGGCTACACCTTC
>.|TRBJ1-6|.|TRBV7-9
CASSLAVGYNSPLHF
TGTGCCAGCAGCTTAGCGGTGGGCTATAATTCACCCCTCCACTTT
>few|TRBJ2-7|TRBD1|TRBV4-3
CASSQVWDRGYEQYF
TGCGCCAGCAGCCAAGTCTGGGACAGGGGATACGAGCAGTACTTC
>.|TRBJ2-7|TRBD2|TRBV12-3/TRBV12-4
CASSAASGWAEQYF
TGTGCCAGCAGTGCGGCTAGCGGGTGGGCCGAGCAGTACTTC
>.|TRBJ2-5|TRBD1|TRBV28
CASDKDREEETQYF
TGTGCCAGCGACAAAGACAGGGAAGAAGAGACCCAGTACTTC
>.|TRBJ2-7|.|TRBV6-5
CASSYGPDQGYEQYF
TGTGCCAGCAGTTACGGTCCCGACCAGGGCTACGAGCAGTACTTC
>.|TRBJ2-7|TRBD2|TRBV9
CASSVAGVAGGYEQYF
TGTGCCAGCAGCGTAGCTGGGGTAGCGGGAGGCTACGAGCAGTACTTC
>.|TRBJ2-2|.|TRBV4-2
CASSQDNLGTNTGELFF
TGTGCCAGCAGCCAAGATAACCTAGGAACGAACACCGGGGAGCTGTTTTTT